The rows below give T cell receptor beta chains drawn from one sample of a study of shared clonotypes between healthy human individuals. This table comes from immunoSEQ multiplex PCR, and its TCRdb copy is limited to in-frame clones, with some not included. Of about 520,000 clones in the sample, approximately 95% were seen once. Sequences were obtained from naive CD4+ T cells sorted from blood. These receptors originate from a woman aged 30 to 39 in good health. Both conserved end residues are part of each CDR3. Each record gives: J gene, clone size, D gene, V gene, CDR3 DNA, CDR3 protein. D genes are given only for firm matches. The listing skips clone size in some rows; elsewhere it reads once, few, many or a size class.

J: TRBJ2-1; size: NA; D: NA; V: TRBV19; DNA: TGTGCCAGTAGTGGTCTGGGGACTGGACCCTACAATGAGCAGTTCTTC; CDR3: CASSGLGTGPYNEQFF
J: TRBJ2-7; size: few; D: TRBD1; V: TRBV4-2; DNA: TGTGCCAGCAGCCAAGAGGGGCAGGGGGCAAGGTACGAGCAGTACTTC; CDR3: CASSQEGQGARYEQYF
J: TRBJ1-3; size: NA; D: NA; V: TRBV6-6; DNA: TGTGCCAGCAGGCCCATGGGGGGAAGCTCTGGAAACACCATATATTTT; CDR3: CASRPMGGSSGNTIYF
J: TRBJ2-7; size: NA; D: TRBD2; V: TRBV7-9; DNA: TGTGCCAGCAGCTTAGCTAGCGGGAAAGCCAAAAGCTCCTACGAGCAGTACTTC; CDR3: CASSLASGKAKSSYEQYF
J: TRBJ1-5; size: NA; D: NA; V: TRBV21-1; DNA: TGTGCCAGCAGCAAGGGTGGTACTAGGGGCTCGCTAGAGACCCAGCATTTT; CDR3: CASSKGGTRGSLETQHF
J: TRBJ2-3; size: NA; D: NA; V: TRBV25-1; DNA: TGTGCCAGCAGTGAACCACCCAGCGGGGATACGCAGTATTTT; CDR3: CASSEPPSGDTQYF
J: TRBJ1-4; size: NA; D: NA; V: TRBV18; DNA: TGTGCCAGCTCTCCCGGGCCTGTTAATGAAAAACTGTTTTTT; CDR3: CASSPGPVNEKLFF
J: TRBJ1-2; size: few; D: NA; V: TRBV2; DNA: TGTGCCAGCAGTGAACAGGGGCCCGACTATGGCTACACCTTC; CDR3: CASSEQGPDYGYTF
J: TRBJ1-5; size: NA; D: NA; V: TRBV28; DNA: TGTGCCAGCAATAGCAATCAGCCCCAGCATTTT; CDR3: CASNSNQPQHF
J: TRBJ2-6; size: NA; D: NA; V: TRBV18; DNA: TGTGCCAGCTCAGGGAAGGGCTGGAACTCTGGGGCCAACGTCCTGACTTTC; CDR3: CASSGKGWNSGANVLTF
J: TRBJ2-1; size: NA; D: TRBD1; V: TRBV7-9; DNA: TGTGCCAGCAGCCAACTGGGACAGACTTACAATGAGCAGTTCTTC; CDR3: CASSQLGQTYNEQFF
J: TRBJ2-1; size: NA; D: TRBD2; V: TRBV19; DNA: TGTGCCAGTAGTATGGGAGGGAAGGGGTACAATGAGCAGTTCTTC; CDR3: CASSMGGKGYNEQFF
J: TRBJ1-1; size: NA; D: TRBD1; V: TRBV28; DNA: TGTGCCAGCAGTTTGGACAGGGTGGGCGCTGAAGCTTTCTTT; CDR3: CASSLDRVGAEAFF
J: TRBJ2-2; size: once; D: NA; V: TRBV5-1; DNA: TGCGCCAGCAGCCTTAGCGGAGATCCGTCGAACACCGGGGAGCTGTTTTTT; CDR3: CASSLSGDPSNTGELFF
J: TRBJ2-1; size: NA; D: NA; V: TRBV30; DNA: TGTGCCTGGAGTCCGGACCATGGGTGGGCTTTCTTC; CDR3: CAWSPDHGWAFF
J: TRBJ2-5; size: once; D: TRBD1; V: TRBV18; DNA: TGTGCCAGCTCACCACGGTCCCGGGACAGTGCGGAGACCCAGTACTTC; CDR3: CASSPRSRDSAETQYF
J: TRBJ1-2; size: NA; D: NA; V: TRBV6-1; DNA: TGTGCCAGCAGTGAAGCGCCAGGGAGCTATGGCTACACCTTC; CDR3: CASSEAPGSYGYTF
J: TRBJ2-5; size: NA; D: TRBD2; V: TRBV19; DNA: TGTGCCAGTAGTAGAGCCGGGACTAGCGGGAGTGGCGAGACCCAGTACTTC; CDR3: CASSRAGTSGSGETQYF
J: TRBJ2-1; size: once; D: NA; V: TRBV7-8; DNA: TGTGCCAGCAGCTCCCCCAGCTTGTACAATGAGCAGTTCTTC; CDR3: CASSSPSLYNEQFF
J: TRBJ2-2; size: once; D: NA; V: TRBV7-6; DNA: TGTGCCAGCAGCTGGGGGACAACGAACACCGGGGAGCTGTTTTTT; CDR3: CASSWGTTNTGELFF
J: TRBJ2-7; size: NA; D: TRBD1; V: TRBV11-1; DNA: TGTGCCAGCAGCTCTATCCGGGACAGGGCAGACGAGCAGTACTTC; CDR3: CASSSIRDRADEQYF
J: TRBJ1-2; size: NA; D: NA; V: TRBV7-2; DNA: TGTGCCAGCAGCTTAGCAGCTACCCCCCTCACTTATGGCTACGCCTTC; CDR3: CASSLAATPLTYGYAF
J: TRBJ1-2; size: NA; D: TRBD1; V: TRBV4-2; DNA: TGTGCCAGCAGCCAAGATCTACAAAGACAGGGTTTGGGTGGCTACACCTTC; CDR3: CASSQDLQRQGLGGYTF
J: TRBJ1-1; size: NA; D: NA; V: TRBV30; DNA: TGTGCCTGGAGGCGCAGGGGAACTGAAGCTTTCTTT; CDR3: CAWRRRGTEAFF
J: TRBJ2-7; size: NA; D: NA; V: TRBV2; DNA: TGTGCCAGCAGTGAAGGGGCTGGGGAGCAGTACTTC; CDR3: CASSEGAGEQYF
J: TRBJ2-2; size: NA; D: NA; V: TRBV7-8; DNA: TGTGCCAGCAGCGCTCCAACTAGCCAGTTGCGTTTTGGGACCGGGGAGCTGTTTTTT; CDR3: CASSAPTSQLRFGTGELFF
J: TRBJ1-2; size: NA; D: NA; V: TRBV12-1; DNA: TGTGCCAGCAGCCATGAAGGGGGCGGTGACTATGGCTACACCTTC; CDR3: CASSHEGGGDYGYTF
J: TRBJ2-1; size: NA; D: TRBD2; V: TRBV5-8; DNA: TGTGCCAGCAGCAGCGGACTAGCGGGCCTCACCCGCACTGAGCAGTTCTTC; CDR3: CASSSGLAGLTRTEQFF
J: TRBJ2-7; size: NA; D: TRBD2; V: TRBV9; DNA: TGTGCCAGCAGCCACGACCTGGCGGGAGTAGGCGAGCAGTACTTC; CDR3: CASSHDLAGVGEQYF
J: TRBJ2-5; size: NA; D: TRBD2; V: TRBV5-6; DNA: TGTGCCAGCAGCACCCTAGCGGGAGCGAGAGAGACCCAGTACTTC; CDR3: CASSTLAGARETQYF
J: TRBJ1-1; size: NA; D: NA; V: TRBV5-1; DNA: TGCGCCAGCAGCTTGGTAGGGCGCGCTGAAGCTTTCTTT; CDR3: CASSLVGRAEAFF
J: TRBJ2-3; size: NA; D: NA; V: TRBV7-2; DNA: TGTGCCAGCAGTAGAGCGGGCGCAGATACGCAGTATTTT; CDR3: CASSRAGADTQYF
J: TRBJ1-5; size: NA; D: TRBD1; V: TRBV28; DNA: TGTGCCAGCAGTCACCCGGGACAGGGAAATCAGCCCCAGCATTTT; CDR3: CASSHPGQGNQPQHF
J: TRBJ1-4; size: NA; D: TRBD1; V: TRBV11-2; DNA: TGTGCCAGCAGCATATGGACAGGGGGCTTCAATCGGAATGAAAAACTGTTTTTT; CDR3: CASSIWTGGFNRNEKLFF
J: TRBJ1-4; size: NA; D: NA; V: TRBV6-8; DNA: TGTGCCAGCAGTTATACCCCCTATAGAGGGGCTAATGAAAAACTGTTTTTT; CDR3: CASSYTPYRGANEKLFF
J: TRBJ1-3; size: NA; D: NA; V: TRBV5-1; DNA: TGCGCCAGCAGCCCAGCGTCAGGTGGAAACACCATATATTTT; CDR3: CASSPASGGNTIYF
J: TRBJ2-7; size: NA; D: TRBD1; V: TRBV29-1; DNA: TGCAGCGCGCAAGGACAGGGGGTTCTCGACGAGCAGTACTTC; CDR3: CSAQGQGVLDEQYF
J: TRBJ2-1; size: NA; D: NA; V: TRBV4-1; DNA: TGCGCCAGCACCGGGGTGGGCGGATCCTACAATGAGCAGTTCTTC; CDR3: CASTGVGGSYNEQFF
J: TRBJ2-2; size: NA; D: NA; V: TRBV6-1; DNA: TGTGCCAGCAGTGAAGGCGGGTCCCTTCGGTCCGGGGAGCTGTTTTTT; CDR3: CASSEGGSLRSGELFF
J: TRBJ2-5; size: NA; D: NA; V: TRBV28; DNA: TGTGCCAGCAGTTACAGGGTCCAAGAGACCCAGTACTTC; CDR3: CASSYRVQETQYF
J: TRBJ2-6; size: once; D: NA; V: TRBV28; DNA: TGTGCCAGCATCGATCGGGGGAGTGGGGCCAACGTCCTGACTTTC; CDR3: CASIDRGSGANVLTF